This passage covers 18 T cell receptor beta chains from one sample sequenced in a study of blood T cells in healthy people across ages. Using a J-beta primer mix together with a sample-barcoded 5' primer, a second PCR was run for about 6 to 11 cycles. Each CDR3 protein is one row after TCRdb ran MiXCR on the 5' RACE reads. Of roughly 500,000 distinct CDR3 sequences detected, approximately 25% appear once; the ten largest clones hold less than 20%. Sequencing input: blood. These receptors came from a woman in her 70s in good health.

This sequence joins TRBV29-1 and TRBJ1-1; D is uncertain. The CDR3 contains 14 residues. The V end lost 6 bases, the J end lost 2 bases, and 16 bases lay between the germline ends. Germline V gene data show CDR1 as SQVTM and CDR2 as ANQGSEA. The CDR3 sequence is CSVNIDWGNTEAFF. The CDR3 region has the DNA TGCAGCGTCAACATTGACTGGGGTAACACTGAAGCTTTCTTT.

This clonotype has just a few counts. This chain uses TRBV29-1 with TRBJ1-2; D not certain. CDR1 and CDR2 (germline): SQVTM, ANQGSEA. CDR3 length: 12 amino acids. The CDR3 loop reads CSEFRNPYGYTF. The CDR3 DNA reads TGCAGTGAATTTCGAAATCCATATGGCTACACCTTC. Combining the CDR3 with reference TRBV29-1 and TRBJ1-2 gives the whole variable domain SAVISQKPSRDICQRGTSLTIQCQVDSQVTMMFWYRQQPGQSLTLIATANQGSEATYESGFVIDKFPISRPNLTFSTLTVSNMSPEDSSIYLCSEFRNPYGYTFGSGTRLTVV.

This clonotype was counted only a few times. The CDR3 protein is CSAIQAGTNVEETQYF. The DNA of the CDR3 is TGCAGTGCTATTCAAGCGGGGACCAACGTTGAAGAGACCCAGTACTTC. The gene calls are TRBV20-1 and TRBJ2-5; 7 nucleotides line up with TRBD2. This CDR3 has 16 residues. V dropped 4 bases and J dropped 3; count of bases not matched to a gene: 14. Germline V gene sequence: CDR1 DFQATT, CDR2 SNEGSKA (reference sequence).

V usage is TRBV4-3 and J usage is TRBJ2-3; 11 bases align to TRBD2. V lost 0 bases, J lost 5 bases, and 4 bases stayed unmatched. This CDR3 region has 16 residues. CDR1 is LGHNA, CDR2 YSLEER, per germline. The CDR3 DNA follows: TGCGCCAGCAGCCAAGATAGCGGGGGGGCGGTAGATACGCAGTATTTT. This codes for CASSQDSGGAVDTQYF.

The J gene is TRBJ2-5, the V gene TRBV7-2; D tentatively fits TRBD1 or TRBD2 (5 bases each). V gave up 4 bases and J gave up 4 bases, with 16 bases separating them. This CDR3 is 15 amino acids long. Germline V gene lookup returns CDR1 SGHTA and CDR2 FQGNSA. This chain's CDR3 is CASSSSGTMVETQYF. The CDR3, as DNA: TGTGCCAGCAGCTCTTCCGGGACGATGGTAGAGACCCAGTACTTC.

This clonotype was picked up a small number of times. This chain links TRBV12-3 or TRBV12-4 with TRBJ2-6, with 7 bases aligning to TRBD1. J gave up 2 bases and V 1 base, and 5 bases lay outside the gene matches. The CDR3 has 17 residues. The CDR3 spells CASSLVGGETGANVLTF. The CDR3 nucleotides are TGTGCCAGCAGTTTAGTAGGGGGCGAGACTGGGGCCAACGTCCTGACTTTC.

The V gene is TRBV12-3 or TRBV12-4, the J gene TRBJ1-1; tentative D call: TRBD1 (6 bases). Trimming left V 4 bases short and J 0 bases short, with 15 bases between. CDR3 length equals 16 residues. The CDR3 here is CASSYSTDRVNTEAFF. CDR3 nucleotides: TGTGCCAGCAGTTATTCTACGGACAGAGTGAACACTGAAGCTTTCTTT.

The chain is built from TRBV6-1 and TRBJ1-5; 7 bases fit TRBD1. The trim removed 3 bases at V and 3 bases at J, leaving 2 bases unmatched. The germline gives CDR1 MNHNS, CDR2 SASEGT. This CDR3 has 14 amino acids. CDR3 sequence (DNA): TGTGCCAGCAGTGAGGGACAGTTCAATCAGCCCCAGCATTTT. Encoded protein: CASSEGQFNQPQHF.

V gene TRBV18 combines with J gene TRBJ2-1; no firm D call. The CDR3 contains 14 residues. Looked up from germline, CDR1 is KGHSH and CDR2 is LQKENI. V shed 2 bases and J shed 2 bases, with 7 bases lying between them. The CDR3 DNA reads as TGTGCCAGCTCACCAAGTAGGACCTACAATGAGCAGTTCTTC. Translated, it gives CASSPSRTYNEQFF.

The genes are TRBV7-2 and TRBJ1-2, with D unclear. Trimming took off 5 bases at V and 8 bases at J, with 18 bases between the two ends. The germline gives CDR1 SGHTA, CDR2 FQGNSA. CDR3 size: 14 residues. CDR3 DNA: TGTGCCAGCAGCCCCCTATCCCAATCGAAAGGCTACACCTTC. Translated, it gives CASSPLSQSKGYTF.

The V gene is TRBV12-3 or TRBV12-4, the J gene TRBJ2-3; maybe TRBD1 (5 bases). The CDR3 length is 15 residues. V shed 3 bases and J shed 2 bases, with 12 bases lying between them. The CDR3 bases are TGTGCCAGCAGTTTTTCTCAGGGTGTCACAGATACGCAGTATTTT. Its protein is CASSFSQGVTDTQYF.

The table lists this clonotype with a few counts. V is TRBV20-1 and J is TRBJ2-5; TRBD2 matches at 9 bases. CDR1 and CDR2 from the germline V gene are DFQATT and SNEGSKA (reference sequence). The J segment lost 7 bases and the V segment lost 0 bases, leaving 9 bases of the junction unmatched. The CDR3 runs to 15 residues. The DNA of the CDR3 is TGCAGTGCTAGAGATCCACTAGCGGGTACCGGGACCCAGTACTTC. It specifies CSARDPLAGTGTQYF.

This clonotype was detected once. The chain has TRBV5-1 and TRBJ2-1, with D perhaps TRBD1 (6 bases). Trimming left V 0 bases short and J 4 bases short, with 11 bases between. The germline gives CDR1 SGHRS, CDR2 YFSETQ. There are 15 residues in the CDR3. The CDR3 sequence: CASSLGGGHYNEQFF. The CDR3 nucleotides read TGCGCCAGCAGCTTGGGTGGGGGCCATTACAATGAGCAGTTCTTC.

CDR3 residues: CASSPSPNGKLFF. In DNA, the CDR3 is TGTGCCAGCAGCCCGTCCCCAAACGGAAAACTGTTTTTT. The chain combines TRBV7-2 with TRBJ1-4; no reliable D call. V was clipped by 5 bases and J by 10 bases, with 14 bases between them. The germline gives CDR1 SGHTA, CDR2 FQGNSA. The CDR3 is made up of 13 amino acids.

As for this clonotype: Given a much more abundant clone one base away, this may be a read error. The CDR3 end shows no conserved phenylalanine or tryptophan, and so a read error is likely. The chain is built from TRBV7-2 and TRBJ1-6; D gene unclear. V dropped 4 bases and J dropped 10 bases, with 17 bases sitting between them. The CDR3 length is 15 residues. The germline CDR1 and CDR2 sequences are SGHTA and FQGNSA. The DNA of the CDR3 is TGTGCCAGCAGCTACTCGGACCCTGTGGTCTCACCCCTCCACTTA. Translating gives CASSYSDPVVSPLHL.

This clonotype has more than one count but fewer than ten. The CDR3 DNA follows: TGCGCCAGCAGCTTGGGCGGGGGCCTCACAGATACGCAGTATTTT. Translation gives CASSLGGGLTDTQYF. The V gene is TRBV5-1, the J gene TRBJ2-3, with D maybe TRBD2 (7 bases). Germline V gene sequence: CDR1 SGHRS, CDR2 YFSETQ. The germline V and J ends were trimmed by 0 bases and 2 bases, with 10 bases remaining between them. The CDR3 is made up of 15 amino acids.

This clonotype was counted a few times. The V call is TRBV5-1, the J call TRBJ2-5, with D possibly matching TRBD2 (6 bases). Near its end, the DNA agrees better with TRBJ2-7, so the J call may be wrong. CDR3 size: 16 residues. Germline V gene lookup returns CDR1 SGHRS and CDR2 YFSETQ. In DNA form, the CDR3 reads TGCGCCAGCAGCTCCCAACCCTCGGGGGTCTCCTACGAGCAGTACTTC. This gives the protein CASSSQPSGVSYEQYF.

The table lists this clonotype with a few counts. The rearrangement joins TRBV2 to TRBJ2-1; D is uncertain. CDR3 length: 15 residues. From germline, CDR1 is SNHLY and CDR2 FYNNEI. The V and J ends lost 2 bases and 2 bases respectively, with 10 bases between them. The CDR3 spells CASSEMADTYNEQFF. The DNA for the CDR3 is TGTGCCAGCAGTGAAATGGCTGACACCTACAATGAGCAGTTCTTC.